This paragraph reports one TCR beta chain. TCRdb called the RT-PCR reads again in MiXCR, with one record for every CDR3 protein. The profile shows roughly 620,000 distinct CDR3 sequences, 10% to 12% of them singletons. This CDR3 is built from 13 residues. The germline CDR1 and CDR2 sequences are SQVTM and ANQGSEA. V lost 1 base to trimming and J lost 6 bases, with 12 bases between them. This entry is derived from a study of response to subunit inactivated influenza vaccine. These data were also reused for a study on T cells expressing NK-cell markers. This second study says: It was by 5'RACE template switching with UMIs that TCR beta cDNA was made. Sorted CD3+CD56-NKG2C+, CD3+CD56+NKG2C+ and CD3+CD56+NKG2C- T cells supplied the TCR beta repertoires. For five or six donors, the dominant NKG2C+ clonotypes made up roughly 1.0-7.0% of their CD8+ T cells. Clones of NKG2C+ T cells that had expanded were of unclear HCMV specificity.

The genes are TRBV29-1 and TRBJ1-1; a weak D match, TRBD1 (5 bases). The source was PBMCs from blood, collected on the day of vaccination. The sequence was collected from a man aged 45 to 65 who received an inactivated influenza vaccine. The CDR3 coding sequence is TGCAGCGTTGAAGGGCCGGGGCCCGCTGAAGCTTTCTTT. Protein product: CSVEGPGPAEAFF. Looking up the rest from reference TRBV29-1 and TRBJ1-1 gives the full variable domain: SAVISQKPSRDICQRGTSLTIQCQVDSQVTMMFWYRQQPGQSLTLIATANQGSEATYESGFVIDKFPISRPNLTFSTLTVSNMSPEDSSIYLCSVEGPGPAEAFFGQGTRLTVV.